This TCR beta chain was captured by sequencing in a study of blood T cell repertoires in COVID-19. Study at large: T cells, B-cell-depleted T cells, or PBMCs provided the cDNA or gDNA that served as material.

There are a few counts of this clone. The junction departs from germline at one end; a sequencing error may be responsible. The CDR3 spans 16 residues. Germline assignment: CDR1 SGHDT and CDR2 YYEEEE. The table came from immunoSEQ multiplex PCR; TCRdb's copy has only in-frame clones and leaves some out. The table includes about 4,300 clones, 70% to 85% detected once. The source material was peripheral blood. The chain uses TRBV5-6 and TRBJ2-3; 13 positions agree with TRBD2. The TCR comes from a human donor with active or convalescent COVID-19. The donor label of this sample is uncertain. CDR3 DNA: TGTGCCAGCAGATTGGGACTAGCGGGATACACAGATACGCAGTATTTT. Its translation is CASRLGLAGYTDTQYF.